One TCR beta chain is described in this entry. Antigen: not known. The assay that was used to sequence DNA from cultured CD4+ T cells was the Oncomine TCR Beta short-read assay. Cultured CD4+ T cells yielded the extracted genomic DNA. Via MiXCR, TCRdb re-called the PCR reads, giving one row per CDR3 protein. The sample carries more than 10,000 distinct CDR3 sequences, approximately 60% recorded once. Trimming removed 4 bases at V and 2 bases at J, with 11 bases between. CDR3 length equals 14 residues. The germline CDR1 and CDR2 sequences are SGHRS and YFSETQ. This specimen belongs to a study of vaccination and CD4 T cells after COVID-19. Study background: Overlapping spike peptides of SARS-CoV-2, HCoV-NL63, HCoV-OC43 and HCoV-229E stimulated the cells.

Regarding treatment: roughly 11-day PBMC culture with coronavirus spike peptide pools or control peptides (ViraFEST assay). In the ViraFEST assay, peptide-pool expansion preceded TCR sequencing of expanded clonotypes. PBMCs were cultured at around 2 million per well with roughly 10 IU/ml IL-2 and approximately 10 ug/ml peptide pools. This TCR derives from a human donor who had recovered from COVID-19. Sequencing used CD4+ T cells from blood, cultured in vitro. This sequence joins TRBV5-1 and TRBJ2-3; D not resolved. CDR3 region: CASSLTHFTDTQYF. For the CDR3, the DNA is TGCGCCAGCAGCCTGACACATTTCACAGATACGCAGTATTTT.